These T cell receptor beta chains were read from a single sample in a study of post-analysis software for immune sequencing data. TCRdb used MiXCR to reprocess the PCR reads, holding one entry per CDR3 protein. The sample records hundreds of thousands of distinct CDR3 sequences, approximately 60% being singletons. The specimen was blood. These receptors were collected from a girl aged 2 to 10 with multiple sclerosis. Each CDR3 is given with its conserved first and last residue. The D gene is left open where the match is weak. The size field is filled for only some rows; it gives once, few, many or a size class.

abundance	d_gene	j_gene	v_gene	CDR3nt	CDR3aa
-	TRBD2	TRBJ2-7	TRBV4-1	TGCGCCAGCAGCTTAATAGCGGGAGTAATCTACGAGCAGTACTTC	CASSLIAGVIYEQYF
-	-	TRBJ1-2	TRBV6-6	TGTGCCAGCAGTTACGGGGAGGGGCAGGGCTACACCTTC	CASSYGEGQGYTF
-	TRBD1	TRBJ2-3	TRBV6-5	TGTGCCAGCAGTTATTTTGGGACAGGGCAGGAAGATACGCAGTATTTT	CASSYFGTGQEDTQYF
few	-	TRBJ2-3	TRBV29-1	TGCAGCGGAGTTACCGGGTCCAGCACAGATACGCAGTATTTT	CSGVTGSSTDTQYF
once	-	TRBJ1-2	TRBV6-2/TRBV6-3	TGTGCCAGCAGTTCCACCAGCAGTAACTATGGCTACACCTTC	CASSSTSSNYGYTF
-	-	TRBJ2-4	TRBV20-1	TGCAGTGCCAAGGCCGGGACCCAGATATTCCAAAACATTCAGTACTTC	CSAKAGTQIFQNIQYF
-	TRBD2	TRBJ2-3	TRBV3-1	TGTGCCAGCAGCATTAGCGGGGAGGGGACAGATACGCAGTATTTT	CASSISGEGTDTQYF
few	-	TRBJ2-1	TRBV7-6	TGTGCCAGCAGCTTATTTGGGAGCGTCGCCACGTACAATGAGCAGTTCTTC	CASSLFGSVATYNEQFF
few	TRBD1	TRBJ2-1	TRBV7-9	TGTGCCAGCAGCTCGGGGGACAGGGAGAAACATGAGCAGTTCTTC	CASSSGDREKHEQFF
few	TRBD2	TRBJ2-7	TRBV5-1	TGCGCCAGCAGCTTGGCTAGCGGGAGATCCTACGAGCAGTACTTC	CASSLASGRSYEQYF
-	-	TRBJ2-5	TRBV3-1	TGTGCCAGCAGCCCCTGGTCGCTAGCACAGTACCAAGAGACCCAGTACTTC	CASSPWSLAQYQETQYF
once	-	TRBJ2-1	TRBV5-6	TGTGCCAGCAGCTTGGATCCCGACAATGAGCAGTTCTTC	CASSLDPDNEQFF
many	TRBD1	TRBJ1-2	TRBV20-1	TGCAGTGCTAGGGACAGGGACTATGGCTACACCTTC	CSARDRDYGYTF
-	-	TRBJ1-5	TRBV20-1	TGCAGTGCTAGAACTACTGGGCGGCCCCAGCATTTT	CSARTTGRPQHF
-	TRBD1	TRBJ2-1	TRBV4-1	TGCGCCAGCAGCCAACAGGGGGTCTATGAGCAGTTCTTC	CASSQQGVYEQFF
-	TRBD2	TRBJ2-3	TRBV27	TGTGCCAGCAGAAACGGGAAGGTTAGCGGGAGTGGGGGCACAGATACGCAGTATTTT	CASRNGKVSGSGGTDTQYF
-	-	TRBJ2-5	TRBV6-5	TGTGCCAGCAGTTACGGCCAGGACCCCACCCAGGAGACCCAGTACTTC	CASSYGQDPTQETQYF
-	TRBD1	TRBJ1-5	TRBV27	TGTGCCAGCAGTTTATTTGGGACAGGGGAAAGATTGGCCCAGCATTTT	CASSLFGTGERLAQHF
once	-	TRBJ1-1	TRBV29-1	TGCAGCGTTGCGAGTGACGCGCGCACTGAAGCTTTCTTT	CSVASDARTEAFF
-	TRBD1	TRBJ2-7	TRBV7-9	TGTGCCAGCAGCTTGGGACAGGGGGCGACCTACGAGCAGTACTTC	CASSLGQGATYEQYF